Sequencing of this T cell receptor beta chain was carried out in a study of blood T cell repertoires in COVID-19. Looking at the study overall: COVID-19 samples, acute and convalescent, were from the United States, Italy and Spain.

Assay used: immunoSEQ multiplex PCR; TCRdb lists only in-frame clones, some missing. The repertoire holds just over 70,000 clones, with around 79% as singletons. The CDR3 length is 16 residues. The chain links TRBV12-2 to TRBJ1-5; TRBD1 reflects the table's D call only, with no check against the DNA. TRBV12-2 is reported as a pseudogene. The sample comprised peripheral blood. The receptor was derived from a woman in her 70s with acute or convalescent COVID-19. The CDR3 region has the DNA TGTGCAAGTCGCTTAGTTCTGGGACAGGGCAATCAGCCCCAGCATTTT. Its translation: CASRLVLGQGNQPQHF.